What follows is one T cell receptor (beta chain) and its context. Antigen specificity is unknown. CDR3 length: 13 amino acids. Trimming pared 5 bases from V and 4 bases from J, leaving 10 bases between. CDR1 is KGHDR, CDR2 SFDVKD, per germline. TCRdb redid the calling of the reads with MiXCR, one entry per CDR3 protein. The repertoire holds approximately 140,000 distinct CDR3 sequences, with 20% to 30% as singletons. This sample was included in a study of T cell repertoires in cytomegalovirus infection. Study-wide findings and caveats: HLA-C-restricted CMV-specific TCR beta clonotypes prevailed in the ex vivo response.

Sequences were obtained from PBMCs, sequenced either directly or after in vitro stimulation (not recorded which). The TCR sequence derives from a human donor in good health (CMV status not recorded). Some clones in this sample may be carry-over from other donors' samples. V gene TRBV24-1 combines with J gene TRBJ2-5; perhaps TRBD2 as D (5 bases). The CDR3 DNA reads as TGTGCCACCAGTGGTGAAGGGAGAGAGACCCAGTACTTC. It codes for CATSGEGRETQYF.